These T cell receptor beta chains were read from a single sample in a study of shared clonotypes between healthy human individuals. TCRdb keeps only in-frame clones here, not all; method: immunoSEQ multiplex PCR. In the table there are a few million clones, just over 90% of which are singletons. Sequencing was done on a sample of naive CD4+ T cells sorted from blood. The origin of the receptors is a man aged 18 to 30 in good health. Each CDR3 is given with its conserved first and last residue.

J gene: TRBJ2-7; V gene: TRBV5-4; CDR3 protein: CASSPRGTTEEQYF
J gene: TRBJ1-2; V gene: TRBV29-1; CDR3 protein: CSVEGVQGGYTF
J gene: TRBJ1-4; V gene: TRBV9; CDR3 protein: CASSVEGYNEKLFF
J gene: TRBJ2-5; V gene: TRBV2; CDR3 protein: CASSATSGGEETQYF
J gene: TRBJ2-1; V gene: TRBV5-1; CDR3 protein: CASSLLSGTVYNEQFF
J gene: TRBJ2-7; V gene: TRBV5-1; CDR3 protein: CASSFDPEGYEQYF
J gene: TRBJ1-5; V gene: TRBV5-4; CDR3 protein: CASSSGQEFNQPQHF
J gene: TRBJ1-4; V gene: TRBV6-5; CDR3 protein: CASSFRTSNEKLFF
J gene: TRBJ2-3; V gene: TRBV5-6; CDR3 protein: CASSPGTGIVLDTQYF
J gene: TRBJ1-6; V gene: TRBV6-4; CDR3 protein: CASSDEINSPLHF
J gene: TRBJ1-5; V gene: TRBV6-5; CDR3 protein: CASSYGWNQPQHF
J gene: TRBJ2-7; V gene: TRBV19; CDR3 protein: CAQSHRGPGTYEQYF
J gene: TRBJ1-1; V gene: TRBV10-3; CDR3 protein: CAISESTGWEAFF
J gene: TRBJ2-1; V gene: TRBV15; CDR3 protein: CATSRATGLAGVHEQFF
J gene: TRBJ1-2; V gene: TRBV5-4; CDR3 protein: CASSLADFPNTPYGYTF
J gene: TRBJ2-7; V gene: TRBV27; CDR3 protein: CASSLSATGFSYEQYF
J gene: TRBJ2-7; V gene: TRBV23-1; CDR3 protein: CASSQSIPYEQYF
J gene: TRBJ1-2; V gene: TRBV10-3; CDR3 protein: CAISESHRNYGYTF
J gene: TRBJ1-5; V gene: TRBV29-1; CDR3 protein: CSVGGDKGQPQHF
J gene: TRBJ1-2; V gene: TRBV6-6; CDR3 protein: CASSYDAFSNYGYTF
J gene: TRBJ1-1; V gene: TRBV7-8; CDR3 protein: CASSFLGGGTEAFF
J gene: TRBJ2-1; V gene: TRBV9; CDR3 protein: CASSVVSGNEQFF
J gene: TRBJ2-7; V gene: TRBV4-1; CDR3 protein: CASSHLLRAGAPTSYEQYF
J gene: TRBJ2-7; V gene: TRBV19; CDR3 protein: CASRASSGGTYEQYF
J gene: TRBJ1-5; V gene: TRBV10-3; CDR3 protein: CATSDRGGNQPQHF
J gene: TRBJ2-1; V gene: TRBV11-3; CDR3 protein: CASSLALRPRVNEQFF
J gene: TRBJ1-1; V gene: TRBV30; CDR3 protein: CAWILRNTEAFF
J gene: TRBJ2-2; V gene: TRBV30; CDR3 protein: CAWSPDPANTGELFF
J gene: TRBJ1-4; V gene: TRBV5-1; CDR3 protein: CASSEQGGTNEKLFF
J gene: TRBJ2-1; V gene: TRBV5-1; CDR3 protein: CASSSAGTTDPSSYNEQFF
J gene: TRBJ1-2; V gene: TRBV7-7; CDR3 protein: CASSRLRYGYTF
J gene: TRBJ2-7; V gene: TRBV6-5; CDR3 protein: CASNVAGGAGEQYF
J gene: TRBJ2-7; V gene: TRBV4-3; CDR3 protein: CASSQDGKQGYEQYF
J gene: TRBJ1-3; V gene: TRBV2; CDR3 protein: CASSDQGLGNTIYF
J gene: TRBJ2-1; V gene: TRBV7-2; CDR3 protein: CASSLGLREQFF
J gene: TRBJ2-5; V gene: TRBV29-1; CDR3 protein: CSVVGQGETQYF
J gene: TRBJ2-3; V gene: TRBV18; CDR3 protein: CASSRTGGSDTQYF
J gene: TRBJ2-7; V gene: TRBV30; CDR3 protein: CAWSQGAQYEQYF
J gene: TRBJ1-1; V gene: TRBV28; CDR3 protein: CATLGQLEAFF
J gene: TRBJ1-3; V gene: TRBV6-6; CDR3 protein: CATNEGSGNTIYF
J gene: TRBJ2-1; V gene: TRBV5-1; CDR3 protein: CASSLATSTYEQFF
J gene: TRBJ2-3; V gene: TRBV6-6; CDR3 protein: CASSYSSAAQYF
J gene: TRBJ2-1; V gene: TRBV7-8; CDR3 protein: CASSSRVGNEQFF
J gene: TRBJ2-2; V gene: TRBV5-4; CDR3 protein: CASSPGGVANTGELFF
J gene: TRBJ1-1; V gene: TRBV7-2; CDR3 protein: CASSFTDRGAEAFF
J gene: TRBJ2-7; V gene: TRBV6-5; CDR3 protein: CASSYHSYLAGYEQYF
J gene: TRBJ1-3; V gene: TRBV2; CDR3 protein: CASSLGGVAGNTIYF
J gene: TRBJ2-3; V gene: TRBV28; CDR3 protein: CASSSPGRSEDTQYF